This T cell receptor beta chain came from a study of beta chain features in type 1 diabetes. General observations from the study: Among all four CD4+ subsets, Type 1 diabetes patients had TCRB CDR3s that were moderately but significantly shorter.

A few counts support this clone. Its target is not known. The length of the CDR3 is 17 residues. Germline assignment: CDR1 SEHNR and CDR2 FQNEAQ (reference sequence). The J segment lost 9 bases and the V segment lost 4 bases, leaving 15 bases of the junction unmatched. Isolated RNA was reverse transcribed in full, so expressed TCRB transcripts were sequenced. Profiled with immunoSEQ multiplex PCR; TCRdb holds only in-frame clones, not every one. The sample yields fewer than 350,000 clones, approximately 15% seen once. Via the markers CD45RO/CCR7/CD25/CD127/CD95/CD27, stem cell-like memory, regulatory, central memory and naive CD4+ cells were sorted. Sorted populations all had greater than 98% purity.

The source is a man younger than 35 with type 1 diabetes. Sequencing input: naive CD4+ T cells from blood. V and J are TRBV7-9 and TRBJ2-1, with 10 nucleotides matching TRBD1. DNA of the CDR3: TGTGCCAGCAGCTCCCCGCCCTTGGGACAGGGGCCTCGTGAGCAGTTCTTC. Translating gives CASSSPPLGQGPREQFF.